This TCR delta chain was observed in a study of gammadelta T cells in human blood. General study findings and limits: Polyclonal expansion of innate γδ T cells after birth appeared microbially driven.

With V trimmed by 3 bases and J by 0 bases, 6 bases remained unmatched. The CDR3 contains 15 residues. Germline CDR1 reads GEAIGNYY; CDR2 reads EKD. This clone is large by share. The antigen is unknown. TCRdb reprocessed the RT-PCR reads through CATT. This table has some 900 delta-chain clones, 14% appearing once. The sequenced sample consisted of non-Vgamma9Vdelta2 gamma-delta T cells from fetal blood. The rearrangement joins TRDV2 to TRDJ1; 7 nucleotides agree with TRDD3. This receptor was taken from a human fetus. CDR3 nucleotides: TGTGCCTGTGACCTTACTGGGGATGACACCGATAAACTCATCTTT. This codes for CACDLTGDDTDKLIF.